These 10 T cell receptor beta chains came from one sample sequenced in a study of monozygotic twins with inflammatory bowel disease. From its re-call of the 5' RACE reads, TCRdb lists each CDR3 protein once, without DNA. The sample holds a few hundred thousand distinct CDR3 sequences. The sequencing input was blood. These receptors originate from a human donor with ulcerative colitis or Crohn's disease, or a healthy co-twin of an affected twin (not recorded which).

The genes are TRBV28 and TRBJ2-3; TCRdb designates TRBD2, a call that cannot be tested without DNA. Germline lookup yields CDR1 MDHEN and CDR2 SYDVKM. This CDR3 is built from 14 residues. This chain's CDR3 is CASRTGGRVDTQYF. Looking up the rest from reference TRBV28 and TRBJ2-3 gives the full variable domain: DVKVTQSSRYLVKRTGEKVFLECVQDMDHENMFWYRQDPGLGLRLIYFSYDVKMKEKGDIPEGYSVSREKKERFSLILESASTNQTSMYLCASRTGGRVDTQYFGPGTRLTVL.

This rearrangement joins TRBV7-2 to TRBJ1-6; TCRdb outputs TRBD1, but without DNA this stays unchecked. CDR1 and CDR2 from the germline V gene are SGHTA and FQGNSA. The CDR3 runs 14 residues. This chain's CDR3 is CASSLDVGGRALHF. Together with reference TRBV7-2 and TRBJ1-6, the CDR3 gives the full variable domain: GAGVSQSPSNKVTEKGKDVELRCDPISGHTALYWYRQSLGQGLEFLIYFQGNSAPDKSGLPSDRFSAERTGGSVSTLTIQRTQQEDSAVYLCASSLDVGGRALHFGNGTRLTVT.

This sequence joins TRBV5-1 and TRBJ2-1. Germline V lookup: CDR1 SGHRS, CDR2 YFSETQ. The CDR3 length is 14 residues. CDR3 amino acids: CASSTGGSYNEQFF.

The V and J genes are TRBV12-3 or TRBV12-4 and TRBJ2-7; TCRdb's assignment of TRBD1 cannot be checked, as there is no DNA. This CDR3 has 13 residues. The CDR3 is CASSLSLTTEQYF.

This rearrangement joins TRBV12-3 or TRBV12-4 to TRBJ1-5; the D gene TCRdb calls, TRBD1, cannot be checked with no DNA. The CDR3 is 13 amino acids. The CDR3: CASRGTGNQPQHF.

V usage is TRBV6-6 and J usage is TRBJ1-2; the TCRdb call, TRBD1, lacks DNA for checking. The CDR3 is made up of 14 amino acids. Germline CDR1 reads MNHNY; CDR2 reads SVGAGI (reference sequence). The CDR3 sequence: CASSYADRSYGYTF.

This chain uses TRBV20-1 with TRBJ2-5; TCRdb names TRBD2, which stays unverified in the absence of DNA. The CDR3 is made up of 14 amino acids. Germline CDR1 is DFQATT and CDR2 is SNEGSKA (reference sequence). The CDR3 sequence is CSANLAGPQETQYF.

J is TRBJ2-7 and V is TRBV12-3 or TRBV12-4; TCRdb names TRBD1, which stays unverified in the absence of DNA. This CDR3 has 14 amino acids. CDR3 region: CASIQQGSSYEQYF.

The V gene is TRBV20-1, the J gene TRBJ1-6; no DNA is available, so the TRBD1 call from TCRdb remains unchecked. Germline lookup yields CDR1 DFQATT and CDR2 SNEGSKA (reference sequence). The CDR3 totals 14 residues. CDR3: CSARRQGYNSPLHF.

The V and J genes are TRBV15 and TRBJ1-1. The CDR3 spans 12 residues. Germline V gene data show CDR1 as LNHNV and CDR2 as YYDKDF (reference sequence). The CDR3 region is CATSRDRCWAFF. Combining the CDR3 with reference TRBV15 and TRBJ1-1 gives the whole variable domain DAMVIQNPRYQVTQFGKPVTLSCSQTLNHNVMYWYQQKSSQAPKLLFHYYDKDFNNEADTPDNFQSRRPNTSFCFLDIRSPGLGDTAMYLCATSRDRCWAFFGQGTRLTVV.